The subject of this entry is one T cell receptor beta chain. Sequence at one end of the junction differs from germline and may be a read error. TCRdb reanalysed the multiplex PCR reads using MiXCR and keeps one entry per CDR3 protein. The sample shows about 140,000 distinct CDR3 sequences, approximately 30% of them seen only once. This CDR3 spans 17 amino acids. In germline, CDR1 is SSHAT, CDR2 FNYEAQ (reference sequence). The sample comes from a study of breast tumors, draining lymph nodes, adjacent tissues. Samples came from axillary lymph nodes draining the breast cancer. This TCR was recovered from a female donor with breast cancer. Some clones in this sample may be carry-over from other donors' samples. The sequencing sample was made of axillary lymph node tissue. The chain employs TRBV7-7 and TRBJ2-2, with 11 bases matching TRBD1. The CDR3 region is CASSSEPGQGGTGELFF. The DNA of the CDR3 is TGTGCTAGCAGCTCAGAACCGGGACAGGGGGGGACCGGGGAGCTGTTTTTT.